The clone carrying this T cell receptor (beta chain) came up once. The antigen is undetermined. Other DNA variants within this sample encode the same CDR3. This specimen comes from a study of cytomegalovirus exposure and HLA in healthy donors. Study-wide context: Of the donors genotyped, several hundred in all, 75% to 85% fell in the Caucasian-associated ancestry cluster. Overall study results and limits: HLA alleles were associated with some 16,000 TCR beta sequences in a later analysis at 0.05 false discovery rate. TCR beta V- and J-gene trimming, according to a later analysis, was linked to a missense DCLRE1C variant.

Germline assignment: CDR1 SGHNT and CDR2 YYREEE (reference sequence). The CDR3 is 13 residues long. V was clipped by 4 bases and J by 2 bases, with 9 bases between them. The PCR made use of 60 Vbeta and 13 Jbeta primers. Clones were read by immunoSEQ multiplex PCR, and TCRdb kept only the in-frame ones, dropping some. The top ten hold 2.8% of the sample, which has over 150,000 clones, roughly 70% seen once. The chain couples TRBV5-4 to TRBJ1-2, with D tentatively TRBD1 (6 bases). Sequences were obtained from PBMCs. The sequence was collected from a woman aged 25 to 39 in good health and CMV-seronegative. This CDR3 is CASSLGQNYGYTF. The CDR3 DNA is TGTGCCAGCAGCCTAGGACAGAACTATGGCTACACCTTC.